This T cell receptor (beta chain) was captured in a study of blood T cell repertoires in COVID-19. Study-level background: The United States, Italy and Spain were the sources of the acute and convalescent COVID-19 samples.

This CDR3 spans 15 amino acids. V was shortened by 4 bases and J by 5 bases, with 12 bases between the two germline ends. In germline, CDR1 is SGHVS, CDR2 FNYEAQ. The study assigned cohorts using participant-reported clinical history. Cohort 3 recovery required two negative PCRs, clearance, or symptom resolution. As processed by the authors: Reference gene primer amplification in the assay estimated nucleated cell counts. Repertoires were generated with immunoSEQ multiplex PCR, while TCRdb's copy carries only in-frame clones and drops some. The V and J calls and clone size come from that table; D and trimming were worked out from the DNA. The sample has a few hundred thousand clones, more than 75% seen once; the top ten hold roughly 1.2%.

The sequenced sample consisted of PBMCs or T cells enriched from blood (not recorded which). V usage is TRBV7-6 and J usage is TRBJ1-6, with D perhaps TRBD1 (6 bases). The sequence was collected from a young woman who had recovered from COVID-19. DNA for the CDR3: TGTGCCAGCAGCTCAGGACAGCCCCATAATTCACCCCTCCACTTT. Protein sequence: CASSSGQPHNSPLHF. Based on the CDR3 plus reference TRBV7-6 and TRBJ1-6, the full variable domain is GAGVSQSPRYKVTKRGQDVALRCDPISGHVSLYWYRQALGQGPEFLTYFNYEAQQDKSGLPNDRFSAERPEGSISTLTIQRTEQRDSAMYRCASSSGQPHNSPLHFGNGTRLTVT.